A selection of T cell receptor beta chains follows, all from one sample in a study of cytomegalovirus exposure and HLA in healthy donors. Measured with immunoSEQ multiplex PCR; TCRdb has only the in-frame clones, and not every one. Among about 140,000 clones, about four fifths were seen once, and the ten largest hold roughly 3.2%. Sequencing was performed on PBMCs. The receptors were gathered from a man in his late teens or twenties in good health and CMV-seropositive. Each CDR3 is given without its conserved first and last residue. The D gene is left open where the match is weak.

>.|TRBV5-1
ASSRGLQETQY
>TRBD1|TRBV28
ASSLPTRGTYEQY
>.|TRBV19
ASSPRELLNTEAF
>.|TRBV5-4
ASSLGLNSGNTIY
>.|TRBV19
ASSTDGNNSPLH
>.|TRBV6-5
ASSYFGGLNTEAF
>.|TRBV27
ASSEGNEQF
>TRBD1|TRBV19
ASSRSTGGYGYT
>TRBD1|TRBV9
ASSGQGSSEQY
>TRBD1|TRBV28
ASSSPKGADEQF
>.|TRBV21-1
ASSKAYGGRSSYEQY
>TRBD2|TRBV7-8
ASRQPLAGHSYEQY
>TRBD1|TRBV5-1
ASSLPPGGSTNEKLF
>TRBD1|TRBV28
ASRADRGGSYEQY
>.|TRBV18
ASSPESRAEETQY
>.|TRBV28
ASSSQARGNTEAF
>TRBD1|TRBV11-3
ASSLAGQSQETQY
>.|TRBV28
ASSAGYIGNNQPQH
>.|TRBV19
ASSLQRAMNTEAF
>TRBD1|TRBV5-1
ASSLAGTGGTEAF
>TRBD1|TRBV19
ATSYRQGAYGYT
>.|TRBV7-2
ASNDRHPTDTQY
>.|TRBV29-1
SVGQFDQDLYEQY
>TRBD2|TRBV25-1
ASTDGLAVPGEQF
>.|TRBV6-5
ASSYSGTPNYGYT
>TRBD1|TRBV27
ASSYGTGGEKLF
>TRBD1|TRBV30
AWRETGVLYEQY
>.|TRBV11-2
ASSSSGELF
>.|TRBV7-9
ASSFSGRERLYGYT
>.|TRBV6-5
ASRNERSSYNEQF
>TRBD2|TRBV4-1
ASSQALAGTYEQY
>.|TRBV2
ASSEQGSNQPQH
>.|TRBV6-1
ASTTPWGESTEAF
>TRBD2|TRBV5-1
ASSLGGTSADTQY
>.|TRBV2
ASSVRGVNSGNTIY
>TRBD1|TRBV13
ASSDGGTGAREQF
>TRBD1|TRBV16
ASSQTRGLSGNTIY
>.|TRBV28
ASSFLREILNQETQY
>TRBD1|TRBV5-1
ASSHDRGQGNTIY
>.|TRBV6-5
ASALYNEQF
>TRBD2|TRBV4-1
ASSYQTSEGYEQY
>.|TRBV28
ASSQGKDNEQF
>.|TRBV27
ASSSGSRQPQH
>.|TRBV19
ASSIGGGNTEAF
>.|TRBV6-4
AGLRTVYNSPLH
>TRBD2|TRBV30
AWTTGGQEQY
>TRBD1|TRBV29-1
SGLDRENYGYT
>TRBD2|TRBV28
ASTDGLANYNEQF
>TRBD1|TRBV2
ASRLGQGRSGANVLT
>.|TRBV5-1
ASSLDTYGYT